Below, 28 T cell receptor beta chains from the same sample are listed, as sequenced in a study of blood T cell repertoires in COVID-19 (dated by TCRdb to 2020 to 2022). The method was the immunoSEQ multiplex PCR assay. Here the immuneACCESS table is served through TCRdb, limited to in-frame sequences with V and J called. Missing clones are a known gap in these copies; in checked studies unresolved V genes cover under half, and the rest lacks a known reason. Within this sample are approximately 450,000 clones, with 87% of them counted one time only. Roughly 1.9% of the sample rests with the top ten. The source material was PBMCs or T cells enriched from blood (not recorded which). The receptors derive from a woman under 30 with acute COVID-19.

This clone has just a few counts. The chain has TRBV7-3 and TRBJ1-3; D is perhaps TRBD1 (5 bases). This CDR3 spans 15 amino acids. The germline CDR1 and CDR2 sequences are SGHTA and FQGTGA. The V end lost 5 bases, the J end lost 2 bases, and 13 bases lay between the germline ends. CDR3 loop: CASSQNGGTGNTIYF. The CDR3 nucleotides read TGTGCCAGCAGCCAAAACGGGGGGACTGGAAACACCATATATTTT. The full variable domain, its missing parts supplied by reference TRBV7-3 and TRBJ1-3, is GAGVSQTPSNKVTEKGKYVELRCDPISGHTALYWYRQSLGQGPEFLIYFQGTGAADDSGLPNDRFFAVRPEGSVSTLKIQRTERGDSAVYLCASSQNGGTGNTIYFGEGSWLTVV.

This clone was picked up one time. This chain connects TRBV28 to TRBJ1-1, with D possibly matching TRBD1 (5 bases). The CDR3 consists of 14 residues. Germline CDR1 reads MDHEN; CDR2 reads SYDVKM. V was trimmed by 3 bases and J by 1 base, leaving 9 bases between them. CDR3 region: CASSLRTTNTEAFF. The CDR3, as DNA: TGTGCCAGCAGTTTGAGGACAACGAACACTGAAGCTTTCTTT.

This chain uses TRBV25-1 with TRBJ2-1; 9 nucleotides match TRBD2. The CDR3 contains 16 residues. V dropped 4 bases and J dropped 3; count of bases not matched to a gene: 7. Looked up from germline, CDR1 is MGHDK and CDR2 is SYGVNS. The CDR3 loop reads CASSGIIAGDYNEQFF. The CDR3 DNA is TGTGCCAGCAGTGGGATAATAGCGGGAGACTACAATGAGCAGTTCTTC.

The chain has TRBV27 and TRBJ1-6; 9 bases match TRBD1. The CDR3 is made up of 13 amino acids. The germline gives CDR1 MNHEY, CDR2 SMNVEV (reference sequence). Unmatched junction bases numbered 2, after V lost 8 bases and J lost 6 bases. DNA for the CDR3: TGTGCCAGCTCGGACAGGGGTAATTCACCCCTCCACTTT. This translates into CASSDRGNSPLHF.

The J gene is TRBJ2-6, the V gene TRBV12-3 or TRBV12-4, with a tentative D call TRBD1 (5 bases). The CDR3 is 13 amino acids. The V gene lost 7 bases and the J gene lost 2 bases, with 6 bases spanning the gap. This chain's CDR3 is CASTRAGANVLTF. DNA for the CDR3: TGTGCCAGCACCAGGGCTGGGGCCAACGTCCTGACTTTC.

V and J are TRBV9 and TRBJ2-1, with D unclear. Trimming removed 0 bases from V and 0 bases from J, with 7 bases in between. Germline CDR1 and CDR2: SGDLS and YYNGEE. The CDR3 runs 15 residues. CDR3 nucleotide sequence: TGTGCCAGCAGCGTAGGTCCGGGCTCCTACAATGAGCAGTTCTTC. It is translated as CASSVGPGSYNEQFF.

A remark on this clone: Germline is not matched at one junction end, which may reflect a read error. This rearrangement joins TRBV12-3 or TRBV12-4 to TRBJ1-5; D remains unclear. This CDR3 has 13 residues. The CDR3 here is CASSLKHNQPQHF. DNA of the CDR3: TGCGCCAGCAGTTTAAAGCACAATCAGCCCCAGCATTTT.

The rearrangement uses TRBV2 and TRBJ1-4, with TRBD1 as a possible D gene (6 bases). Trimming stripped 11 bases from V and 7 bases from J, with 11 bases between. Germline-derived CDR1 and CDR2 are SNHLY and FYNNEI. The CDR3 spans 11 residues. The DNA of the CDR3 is TGTGCCGGGTTAGGGGGTGAAAAACTGTTTTTT. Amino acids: CAGLGGEKLFF. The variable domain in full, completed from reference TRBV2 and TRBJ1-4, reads EPEVTQTPSHQVTQMGQEVILRCVPISNHLYFYWYRQILGQKVEFLVSFYNNEISEKSEIFDDQFSVERPDGSNFTLKIRSTKLEDSAMYFCAGLGGEKLFFGSGTQLSVL.

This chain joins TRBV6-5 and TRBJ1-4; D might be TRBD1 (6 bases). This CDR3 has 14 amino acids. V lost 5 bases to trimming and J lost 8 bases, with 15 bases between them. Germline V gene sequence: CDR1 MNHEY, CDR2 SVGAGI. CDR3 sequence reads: CASSLTGLREKLFF. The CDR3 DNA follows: TGTGCCAGCAGTCTCACAGGGTTGCGGGAAAAACTGTTTTTT.

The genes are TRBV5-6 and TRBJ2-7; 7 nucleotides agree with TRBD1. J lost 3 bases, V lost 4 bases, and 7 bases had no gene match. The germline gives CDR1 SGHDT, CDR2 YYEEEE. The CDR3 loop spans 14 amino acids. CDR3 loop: CASSTGQILYEQYF. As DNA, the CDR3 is TGTGCCAGCAGCACGGGACAGATCCTCTACGAGCAGTACTTC.

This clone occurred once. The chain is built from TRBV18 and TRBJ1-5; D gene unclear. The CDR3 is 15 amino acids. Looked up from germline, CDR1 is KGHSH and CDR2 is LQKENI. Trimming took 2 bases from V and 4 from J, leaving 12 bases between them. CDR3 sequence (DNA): TGTGCCAGCTCACCAAACAGCCAGGATAATCAGCCCCAGCATTTT. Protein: CASSPNSQDNQPQHF.

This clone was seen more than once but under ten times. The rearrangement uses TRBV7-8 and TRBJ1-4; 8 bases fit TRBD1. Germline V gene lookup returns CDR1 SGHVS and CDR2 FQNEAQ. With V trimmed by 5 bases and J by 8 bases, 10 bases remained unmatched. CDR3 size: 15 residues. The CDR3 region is CASSPQRTGREKLFF. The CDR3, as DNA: TGTGCCAGCAGCCCCCAGCGGACAGGGCGGGAAAAACTGTTTTTT.

CDR3 region: CASSLRQSNQPQHF. DNA of the CDR3: TGTGCCAGCAGCTTGAGACAGAGCAATCAGCCCCAGCATTTT. This chain connects TRBV13 to TRBJ1-5; D may be TRBD1 (5 bases). The CDR3 extends over 14 amino acids. Per germline, CDR1 PRHDT and CDR2 FYEKMQ (reference sequence). V was shortened by 3 bases and J by 1 base, with 7 bases between the two germline ends.

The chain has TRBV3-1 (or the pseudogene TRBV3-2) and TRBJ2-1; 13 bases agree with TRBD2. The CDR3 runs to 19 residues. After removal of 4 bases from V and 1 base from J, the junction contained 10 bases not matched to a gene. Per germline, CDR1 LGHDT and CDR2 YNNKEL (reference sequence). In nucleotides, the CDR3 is TGTGCCAGCAGCCCTGGACTAGCGGGGGCGGGCGGATCCTACAATGAGCAGTTCTTC. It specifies CASSPGLAGAGGSYNEQFF.

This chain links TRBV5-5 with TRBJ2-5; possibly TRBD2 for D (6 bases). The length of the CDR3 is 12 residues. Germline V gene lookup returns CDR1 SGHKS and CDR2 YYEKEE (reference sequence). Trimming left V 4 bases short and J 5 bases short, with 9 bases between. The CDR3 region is CASSGEVETQYF. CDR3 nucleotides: TGTGCCAGCAGCGGGGAGGTCGAGACCCAGTACTTC.

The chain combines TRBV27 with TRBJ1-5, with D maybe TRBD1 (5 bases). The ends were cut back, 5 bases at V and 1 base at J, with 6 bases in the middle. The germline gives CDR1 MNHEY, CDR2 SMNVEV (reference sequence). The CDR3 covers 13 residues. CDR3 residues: CASSRQSNQPQHF. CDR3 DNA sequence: TGTGCCAGCAGTCGACAGAGCAATCAGCCCCAGCATTTT.

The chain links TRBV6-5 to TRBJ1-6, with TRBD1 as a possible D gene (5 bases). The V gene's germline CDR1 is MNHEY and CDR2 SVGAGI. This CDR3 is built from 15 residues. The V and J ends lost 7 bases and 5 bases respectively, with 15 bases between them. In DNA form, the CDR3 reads TGTGCCAGCACCCTATGGGAGGACAATAATTCACCCCTCCACTTT. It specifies CASTLWEDNNSPLHF.

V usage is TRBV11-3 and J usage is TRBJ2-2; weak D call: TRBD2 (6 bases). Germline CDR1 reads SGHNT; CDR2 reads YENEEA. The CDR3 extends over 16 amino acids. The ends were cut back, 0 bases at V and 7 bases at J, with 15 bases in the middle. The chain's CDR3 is CASSLDGTGVNGELFF. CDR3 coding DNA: TGTGCCAGCAGCTTAGACGGAACGGGGGTGAACGGGGAGCTGTTTTTT.

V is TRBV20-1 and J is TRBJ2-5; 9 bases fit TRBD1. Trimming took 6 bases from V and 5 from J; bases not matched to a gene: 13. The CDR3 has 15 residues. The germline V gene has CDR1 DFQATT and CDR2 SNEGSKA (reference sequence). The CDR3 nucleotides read TGCAGTGCCAGTGTCGGGACAGGGAAACCCGAGACCCAGTACTTC. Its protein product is CSASVGTGKPETQYF.

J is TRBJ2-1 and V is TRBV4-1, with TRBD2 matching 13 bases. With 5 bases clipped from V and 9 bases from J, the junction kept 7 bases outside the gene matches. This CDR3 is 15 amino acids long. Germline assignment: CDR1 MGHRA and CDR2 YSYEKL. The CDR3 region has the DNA TGCGCCAGCAGCACCACTAGCGGGGGGGCAAGTGAGCAGTTCTTC. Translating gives CASSTTSGGASEQFF.

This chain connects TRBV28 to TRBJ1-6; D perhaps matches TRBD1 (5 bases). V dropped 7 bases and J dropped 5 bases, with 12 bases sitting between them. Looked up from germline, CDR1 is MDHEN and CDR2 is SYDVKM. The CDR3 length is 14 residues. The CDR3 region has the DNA TGTGCCAGCACCGCCCAGGGTAATAATTCACCCCTCCACTTT. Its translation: CASTAQGNNSPLHF.

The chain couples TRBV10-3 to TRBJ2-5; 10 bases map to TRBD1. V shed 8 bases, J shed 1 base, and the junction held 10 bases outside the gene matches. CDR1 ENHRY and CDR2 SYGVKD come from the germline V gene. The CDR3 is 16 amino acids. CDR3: CAIQSSGDRGQETQYF. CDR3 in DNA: TGTGCCATCCAATCTTCCGGGGACAGGGGCCAAGAGACCCAGTACTTC.

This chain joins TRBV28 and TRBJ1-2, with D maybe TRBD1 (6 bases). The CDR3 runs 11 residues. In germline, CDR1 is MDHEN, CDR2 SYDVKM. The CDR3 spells CVTRTVTGYTF. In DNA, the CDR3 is TGTGTCACCAGGACAGTCACCGGCTACACCTTC.

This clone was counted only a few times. DNA of the CDR3: TGCGCCAGCAGCCAAGGATGGGCAGAAAACTATGGCTACACCTTC. It codes for CASSQGWAENYGYTF. The genes are TRBV4-1 and TRBJ1-2; D is ambiguous. Germline loops: CDR1 MGHRA, CDR2 YSYEKL. The V and J ends lost 1 base and 2 bases respectively, with 11 bases between them. This CDR3 has 15 residues.

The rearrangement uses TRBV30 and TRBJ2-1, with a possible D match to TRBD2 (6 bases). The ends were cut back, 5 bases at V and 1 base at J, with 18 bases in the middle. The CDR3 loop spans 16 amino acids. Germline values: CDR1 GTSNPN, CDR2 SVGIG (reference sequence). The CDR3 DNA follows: TGTGCCTGGGCCCCCGGGAGTCCCACTTCCTACAATGAGCAGTTCTTC. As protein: CAWAPGSPTSYNEQFF.

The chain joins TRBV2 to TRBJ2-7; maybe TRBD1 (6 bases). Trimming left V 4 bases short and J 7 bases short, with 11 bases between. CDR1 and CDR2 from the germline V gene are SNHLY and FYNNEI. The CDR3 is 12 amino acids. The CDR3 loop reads CASSVQGREQYF. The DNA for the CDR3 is TGTGCCAGCAGTGTACAGGGAAGAGAGCAGTACTTC.

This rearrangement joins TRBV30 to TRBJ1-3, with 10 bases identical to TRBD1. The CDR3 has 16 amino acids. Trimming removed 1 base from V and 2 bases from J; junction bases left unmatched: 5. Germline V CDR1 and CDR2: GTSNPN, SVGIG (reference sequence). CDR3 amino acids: CAWSAPDRGAGNTIYF. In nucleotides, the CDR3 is TGTGCCTGGAGTGCCCCGGACAGGGGGGCTGGAAACACCATATATTTT.

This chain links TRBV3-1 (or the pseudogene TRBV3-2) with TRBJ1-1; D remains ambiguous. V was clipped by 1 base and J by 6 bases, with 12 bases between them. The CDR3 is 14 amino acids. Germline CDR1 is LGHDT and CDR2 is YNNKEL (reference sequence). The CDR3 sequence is CASSQGAGRAEAFF. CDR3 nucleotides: TGTGCCAGCAGCCAAGGGGCGGGAAGAGCTGAAGCTTTCTTT.